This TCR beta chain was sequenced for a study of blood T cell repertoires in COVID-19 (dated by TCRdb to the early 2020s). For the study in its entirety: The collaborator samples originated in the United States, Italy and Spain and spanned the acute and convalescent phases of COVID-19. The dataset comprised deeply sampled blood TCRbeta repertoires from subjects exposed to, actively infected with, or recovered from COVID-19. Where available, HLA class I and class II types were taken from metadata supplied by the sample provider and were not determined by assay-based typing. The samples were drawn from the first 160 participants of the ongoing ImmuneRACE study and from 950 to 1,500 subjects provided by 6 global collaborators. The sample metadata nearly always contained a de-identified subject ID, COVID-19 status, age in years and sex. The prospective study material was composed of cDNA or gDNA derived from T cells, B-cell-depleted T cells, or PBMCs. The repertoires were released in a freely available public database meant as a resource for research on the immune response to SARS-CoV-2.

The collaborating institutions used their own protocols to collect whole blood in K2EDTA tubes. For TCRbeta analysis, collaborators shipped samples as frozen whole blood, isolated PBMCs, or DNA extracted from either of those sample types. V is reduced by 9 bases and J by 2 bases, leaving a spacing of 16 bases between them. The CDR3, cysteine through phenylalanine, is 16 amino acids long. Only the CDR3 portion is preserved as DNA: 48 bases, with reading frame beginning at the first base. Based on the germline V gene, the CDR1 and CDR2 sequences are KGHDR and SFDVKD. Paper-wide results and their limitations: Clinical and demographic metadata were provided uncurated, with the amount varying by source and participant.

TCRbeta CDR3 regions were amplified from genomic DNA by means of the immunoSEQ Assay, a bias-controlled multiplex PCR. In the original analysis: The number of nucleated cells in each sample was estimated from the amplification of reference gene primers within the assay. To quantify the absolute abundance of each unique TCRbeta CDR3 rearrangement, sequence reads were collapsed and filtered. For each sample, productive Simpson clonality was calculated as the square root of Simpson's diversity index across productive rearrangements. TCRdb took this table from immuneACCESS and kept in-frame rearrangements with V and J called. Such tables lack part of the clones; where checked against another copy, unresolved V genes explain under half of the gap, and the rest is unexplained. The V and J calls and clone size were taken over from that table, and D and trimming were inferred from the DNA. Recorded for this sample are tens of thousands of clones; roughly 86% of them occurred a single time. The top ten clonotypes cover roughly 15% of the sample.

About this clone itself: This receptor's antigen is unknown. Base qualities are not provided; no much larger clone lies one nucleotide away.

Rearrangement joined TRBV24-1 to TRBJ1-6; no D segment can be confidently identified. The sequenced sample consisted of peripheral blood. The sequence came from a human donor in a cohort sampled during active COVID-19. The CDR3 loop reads CATPEGGRAYNSPLHF. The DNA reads TGTGCCACCCCTGAGGGCGGTCGGGCCTATAATTCACCCCTCCACTTT.